This TCR beta chain appears in the sequencing data of a study of cytomegalovirus exposure and HLA in healthy donors. Findings and limits, study-wide: Many donors shared some public TCRs, even though most TCR sequences were rare.

Sequencing was performed with immunoSEQ multiplex PCR; in TCRdb, only in-frame clones are kept and a portion is missing. The sample carries about 400,000 clones, 70% to 90% recorded once. Comments on this clone: Its antigen remains unidentified.

This TCR was sampled from a young woman in good health and CMV-seronegative. Sequencing was done on a sample of PBMCs.

CDR3 nucleotide sequence: TGCGCCAGCAGCGCTACTAGCAATCAGCCCCAGCATTTT. This sequence encodes CASSATSNQPQHF. The chain uses TRBV5-1 and TRBJ1-5; D is unresolved. CDR3 length equals 13 residues. Per the germline V gene, CDR1 is SGHRS and CDR2 is YFSETQ. V shed 4 bases and J shed 0 bases, with 5 bases lying between them.